This T cell receptor beta chain was recorded in a study of blood T cell repertoires in COVID-19 (dated by TCRdb to the early 2020s). For context, the study as a whole: Samples from collaborators originated in the United States, Italy and Spain and spanned both the acute and convalescent phases of COVID-19. The material from the prospective study consisted of cDNA or gDNA derived from T cells, B-cell-depleted T cells, or PBMCs. The samples were drawn from two sources: the first 160 participants of the ongoing ImmuneRACE study, and over 950 subjects contributed by 6 global collaborators. The repertoires were released in a freely available public database intended as a resource for research on the immune response to SARS-CoV-2. Sample metadata almost always included a de-identified subject ID, COVID-19 status, age in years and sex. Where HLA class I and class II types were available, the types were taken from metadata supplied by the sample provider, not from assay-based typing. Subjects who had been exposed to COVID-19, were actively infected with it, or had recovered from it provided the deeply sampled blood TCRbeta repertoires that made up the dataset.

Clipping removes 6 bases from V and 3 bases from J, with 5 as the unmatched junction base count. From the cysteine up to the phenylalanine, the CDR3 has a length of 14 residues. Only the CDR3 DNA is retained, 42 bases long and in frame from the first base. The germline V gene (reference sequence) yields LNHDA for CDR1 and SQIVND for CDR2. At one collaborating source in Seattle, patients were enrolled during active infection and were followed longitudinally through the course of disease. Each collaborating institution followed its own protocols to collect whole blood in K2EDTA tubes. For TCRbeta analysis, collaborators shipped samples in one of three forms: frozen whole blood, isolated PBMCs, or DNA extracted from either of those sample types. The research as a whole found: Clinical and demographic metadata were provided uncurated, with the amount varying by source and participant.

TCRbeta CDR3 regions were amplified from genomic DNA using the immunoSEQ Assay, a bias-controlled multiplex PCR. The paper's data handling went like this. Within the assay, amplification of reference gene primers was used to estimate how many nucleated cells each sample contained. Sequence reads were collapsed and filtered to measure the absolute abundance of every unique TCRbeta CDR3 rearrangement. Productive Simpson clonality was computed per sample as the square root of Simpson's diversity index over productive rearrangements. TCRdb limited this immuneACCESS table to in-frame rearrangements with V and J called. A share of clones is missing; checked studies link under half to unresolved V genes, and the rest is unexplained. The V and J calls and clone size come from that table; D and trimming were worked out from the DNA. For this sample there are approximately 120,000 clones; more than 80% appear just once. The ten largest make up roughly 3.2% of the sample.

Remarks on this clone: The antigen it binds to is not known. Per-base quality was not reported, and no clone a single base away is much larger than it.

Material: peripheral blood. The sequence was obtained from an elderly woman with COVID-19, enrolled during active disease. The V and J segments used are TRBV19 and TRBJ1-1; 9 central bases correspond to TRBD1. Here the CDR3 is given as CASRIQGAHTEAFF. The DNA is TGTGCCAGTAGGATACAGGGGGCACACACTGAAGCTTTCTTT.